The 10 T cell receptor beta chains below all came from one sample that was sequenced in a study of blood T cell repertoires in COVID-19. The method was immunoSEQ multiplex PCR; TCRdb's version includes in-frame clones alone and lacks a portion of them. This table has roughly 150,000 clones, approximately 84% appearing once. The sequencing sample was made of PBMCs or T cells enriched from blood (not recorded which). These receptors originate from a man aged 50 or older in a cohort exposed to, infected with or recovered from COVID-19 (not recorded which).

The V call is TRBV9, the J call TRBJ2-2; 8 bases match TRBD1. The CDR3 runs 15 residues. Germline assignment: CDR1 SGDLS and CDR2 YYNGEE. The V segment lost 1 base and the J segment 1 base; nucleotides outside the gene matches: 0. The CDR3 is CASSVTGGNTGELFF. Here the CDR3 DNA reads TGTGCCAGCAGCGTAACAGGGGGGAACACCGGGGAGCTGTTTTTT. Based on the CDR3 plus reference TRBV9 and TRBJ2-2, the full variable domain is DSGVTQTPKHLITATGQRVTLRCSPRSGDLSVYWYQQSLDQGLQFLIQYYNGEERAKGNILERFSAQQFPDLHSELNLSSLELGDSALYFCASSVTGGNTGELFFGEGSRLTVL.

The J gene is TRBJ2-7, the V gene TRBV5-4; no clear D. The CDR3 runs 16 residues. Trimming shortened V by 4 bases and J by 6 bases, and 23 bases separated the two germline ends. Germline assignment: CDR1 SGHNT and CDR2 YYREEE (reference sequence). The DNA for the CDR3 is TGTGCCAGCAGCCCCACCGAGTATCGGTATTCAGGCGAGCAGTACTTC. It is translated as CASSPTEYRYSGEQYF. Together with reference TRBV5-4 and TRBJ2-7, the CDR3 gives the full variable domain: ETGVTQSPTHLIKTRGQQVTLRCSSQSGHNTVSWYQQALGQGPQFIFQYYREEENGRGNFPPRFSGLQFPNYSSELNVNALELDDSALYLCASSPTEYRYSGEQYFGPGTRLTVT.

The chain joins TRBV7-3 to TRBJ2-5; 7 nucleotides align to TRBD1. CDR3 length: 14 residues. J gave up 2 bases and V 4 bases, and 4 bases lay outside the gene matches. Per germline, CDR1 SGHTA and CDR2 FQGTGA. The CDR3 DNA sequence: TGTGCCAGCAGCTCGACAGGGTTGCAAGAGACCCAGTACTTC. As protein: CASSSTGLQETQYF.

The rearrangement joins TRBV6-4 to TRBJ1-2; D may be TRBD1 (5 bases). The CDR3 totals 12 residues. V was cut by 3 bases and J by 7 bases, with 9 bases left in between. CDR1 and CDR2 from the germline V gene are MRHNA and SNTAGT. CDR3 loop: CASSDQGGGYTF. The CDR3 DNA reads as TGTGCCAGCAGTGATCAGGGTGGTGGCTACACCTTC.

Only a few counts were recorded for this clone. This chain uses TRBV7-9 with TRBJ1-5, with D possibly matching TRBD1 (5 bases). Trimming shortened V by 3 bases and J by 4 bases, and 10 bases separated the two germline ends. The CDR3 runs to 14 residues. CDR1 is SEHNR, CDR2 FQNEAQ, per germline (reference sequence). The CDR3 DNA reads as TGTGCCAGCAGCTTTGGAACAGGTAATCAGCCCCAGCATTTT. This gives the protein CASSFGTGNQPQHF.

The chain is built from TRBV6-6 and TRBJ2-7; D perhaps matches TRBD1 (5 bases). Trimming removed 3 bases at V and 9 bases at J, with 15 bases between. CDR1 is MNHNY and CDR2 is SVGAGI in the germline V gene (reference sequence). The length of the CDR3 is 13 residues. The CDR3 sequence is CASSYPPRATQYF. CDR3 coding DNA: TGTGCCAGCAGTTATCCTCCCAGGGCAACGCAGTACTTC.

The chain combines TRBV9 with TRBJ1-1; a weak D match, TRBD1 (5 bases). Looked up from germline, CDR1 is SGDLS and CDR2 is YYNGEE. The CDR3 runs 14 residues. Trimming stripped 0 bases from V and 2 bases from J, with 8 bases between. DNA of the CDR3: TGTGCCAGCAGCGTAGGCAGGGCAAACACTGAAGCTTTCTTT. Translated: CASSVGRANTEAFF.

This sequence joins TRBV2 and TRBJ2-4; 7 bases are shared with TRBD1. After removal of 0 bases from V and 0 bases from J, the junction contained 5 bases not matched to a gene. Germline-derived CDR1 and CDR2 are SNHLY and FYNNEI. The CDR3 contains 17 residues. The CDR3 region is CASSEAGTALAKNIQYF. The CDR3 region has the DNA TGTGCCAGCAGTGAAGCCGGGACAGCCTTAGCCAAAAACATTCAGTACTTC.

The chain combines TRBV6-6 with TRBJ2-7; TRBD1 matches at 9 bases. J lost 2 bases, V lost 5 bases, and 10 bases had no gene match. This CDR3 has 16 amino acids. CDR1 and CDR2 from the germline V gene are MNHNY and SVGAGI (reference sequence). CDR3 sequence: CASSRLQGAAAYEQYF. The CDR3 DNA sequence: TGTGCCAGCAGTCGATTACAGGGGGCGGCCGCCTACGAGCAGTACTTC.

This chain joins TRBV27 and TRBJ2-3; TRBD1 matches 8 bases. The CDR3 runs to 14 residues. Germline V CDR1 and CDR2: MNHEY, SMNVEV (reference sequence). V was pared by 3 bases and J by 5 bases, with 4 bases of the junction left unmatched. The CDR3 bases are TGTGCCAGCAGTTTTTCAGGGGGCGTAGATACGCAGTATTTT. The encoded protein is CASSFSGGVDTQYF.